The 17 T cell receptor beta chains below all came from one sample that was sequenced in a study of blood T cell repertoires in COVID-19. TCRdb's copy holds only in-frame clones and misses some; the assay was immunoSEQ multiplex PCR. This table holds roughly 70,000 clones, more than 75% found once. The sample taken for sequencing was peripheral blood. Receptors originate from a man over 45 with active COVID-19.

The V call is TRBV6-6, the J call TRBJ2-3; 9 bases line up with TRBD1. This CDR3 is built from 16 residues. CDR1 is MNHNY and CDR2 is SVGAGI in the germline V gene (reference sequence). Trimming removed 5 bases from V and 1 base from J; junction bases left unmatched: 7. As DNA, the CDR3 is TGTGCCAGCAGTCGGCTCCGACAGGGGGGCACAGATACGCAGTATTTT. It is translated as CASSRLRQGGTDTQYF.

This sequence joins TRBV9 and TRBJ2-1; perhaps TRBD1 as D (5 bases). The V and J ends lost 4 bases and 13 bases respectively, with 18 bases between them. The CDR3 consists of 13 residues. CDR1 and CDR2 (germline): SGDLS, YYNGEE. DNA of the CDR3: TGTGCCAGCAGCCCAATCTCAGACAGTACACAGTTCTTC. Protein sequence: CASSPISDSTQFF.

The chain couples TRBV21-1 to TRBJ1-1. TRBV21-1 is marked as a pseudogene. The CDR3 sequence is 16 residues long. CDR3 in DNA: TGTGCCCCTTCCACCCGGGGGGGGACGGATGGGCCTGAAGCTTTCTTT. This translates into CAPSTRGGTDGPEAFF.

The rearrangement joins TRBV10-2 to TRBJ2-7; D may be TRBD2 (6 bases). The V end was cut by 2 bases, the J end by 1 base, with 9 bases between. The CDR3 covers 14 residues. CDR1 and CDR2 (germline): WSHSY, SAAADI. The CDR3 coding sequence is TGCGCCAGCAGTGAGCGCGGGGATTCCTACGAGCAGTACTTC. Amino acid sequence: CASSERGDSYEQYF.

The chain has TRBV18 and TRBJ1-5; 8 bases map to TRBD1. This CDR3 comprises 15 residues. The J segment lost 4 bases and the V segment lost 4 bases, leaving 6 bases of the junction unmatched. CDR1 and CDR2 (germline): KGHSH, LQKENI. In nucleotides, the CDR3 is TGTGCCAGCTCACTGTTGGACAGGGAGAATCAGCCCCAGCATTTT. Its translation is CASSLLDRENQPQHF.

This clone was found a few times. This chain uses TRBV7-9 with TRBJ2-7; 7 nucleotides line up with TRBD1. The length of the CDR3 is 14 residues. Unmatched junction bases numbered 9, after V lost 3 bases and J lost 7 bases. In germline, CDR1 is SEHNR, CDR2 FQNEAQ (reference sequence). CDR3 region: CASSFGDSLDEQYF. The CDR3 region has the DNA TGTGCCAGCAGCTTCGGGGACAGTCTCGATGAGCAGTACTTC.

This clone was seen a few times. The V call is TRBV5-5, the J call TRBJ2-3, with unresolved D. V lost 0 bases, J lost 0 bases, and 5 bases lay in between. CDR1 and CDR2 from the germline V gene are SGHKS and YYEKEE (reference sequence). The CDR3 consists of 14 residues. CDR3 region: CASSLELSTDTQYF. The DNA of the CDR3 is TGTGCCAGCAGCTTGGAGCTGAGCACAGATACGCAGTATTTT. Based on the CDR3 plus reference TRBV5-5 and TRBJ2-3, the full variable domain is DAGVTQSPTHLIKTRGQQVTLRCSPISGHKSVSWYQQVLGQGPQFIFQYYEKEERGRGNFPDRFSARQFPNYSSELNVNALLLGDSALYLCASSLELSTDTQYFGPGTRLTVL.

The chain is built from TRBV2 and TRBJ2-5; 8 nucleotides match TRBD2. The V gene end was trimmed by 3 bases and the J gene end by 5 bases; junction bases not matched to a gene: 5. CDR1 is SNHLY, CDR2 FYNNEI, per germline. This CDR3 comprises 14 residues. CDR3 DNA sequence: TGTGCCAGCAGTGAGATTAGCGGGGCGGAGACCCAGTACTTC. Encoded protein: CASSEISGAETQYF. The variable domain in full, with the rest retrieved from reference TRBV2 and TRBJ2-5, is EPEVTQTPSHQVTQMGQEVILRCVPISNHLYFYWYRQILGQKVEFLVSFYNNEISEKSEIFDDQFSVERPDGSNFTLKIRSTKLEDSAMYFCASSEISGAETQYFGPGTRLLVL.

This clone was counted a few times. The genes are TRBV3-1 (or the pseudogene TRBV3-2) and TRBJ2-7; 12 nucleotides agree with TRBD2. This CDR3 has 15 amino acids. Germline CDR1 is LGHDT and CDR2 is YNNKEL (reference sequence). V shed 1 base and J 6 bases; nucleotides not matched to a gene: 4. The CDR3 loop is CASSQGLAGGLEQYF. The CDR3 nucleotides are TGTGCCAGCAGCCAAGGGCTAGCGGGAGGGCTCGAGCAGTACTTC.

This clone was observed a single time. This chain joins TRBV6-5 and TRBJ2-1; the match to TRBD2 covers 8 bases. The CDR3 runs 14 residues. CDR1 is MNHEY and CDR2 is SVGAGI in the germline V gene. V shed 7 bases, J shed 11 bases, and the junction held 13 bases outside the gene matches. The CDR3 here is CASNLAGSTMKQFF. Here the CDR3 DNA reads TGTGCCAGCAATTTAGCGGGATCTACAATGAAGCAGTTCTTC.

This chain links TRBV19 with TRBJ1-4; D unresolved. CDR1 is LNHDA, CDR2 SQIVND, per germline (reference sequence). CDR3 size: 14 residues. V was trimmed by 6 bases and J by 0 bases, leaving 8 bases between them. CDR3 in amino acids: CASSLDPTNEKLFF. CDR3 nucleotide sequence: TGTGCCAGTAGCCTAGATCCAACTAATGAAAAACTGTTTTTT.

The CDR3 sequence: CASSPPSGGFYEQYF. In DNA form, the CDR3 reads TGTGCCAGCTCACCACCGTCAGGGGGCTTCTACGAGCAGTACTTC. The chain has TRBV18 and TRBJ2-7, with 8 positions matching TRBD1. The CDR3 loop spans 15 amino acids. CDR1 and CDR2 (germline): KGHSH, LQKENI. V trimming: 0 bases; J trimming: 3 bases; junction bases outside the gene matches: 4.

CDR3 residues: CASRQAGYTEAFF. The CDR3 bases are TGTGCCAGCAGGCAAGCAGGTTACACTGAAGCTTTCTTT. The chain combines TRBV28 with TRBJ1-1; D remains ambiguous. This CDR3 spans 13 amino acids. CDR1 is MDHEN and CDR2 is SYDVKM in the germline V gene. Between the trimmed V and J ends, which lost 6 bases and 3 bases, there was a span of 11 bases.

The gene calls are TRBV5-1 and TRBJ2-7, with TRBD2 matching 11 bases. Per germline, CDR1 SGHRS and CDR2 YFSETQ. There are 15 residues in the CDR3. With 5 bases clipped from V and 3 bases from J, the junction kept 7 bases outside the gene matches. The CDR3 DNA follows: TGCGCCAGCAGAAAGCTAGCGGGAGGTAACTACGAGCAGTACTTC. It yields the protein CASRKLAGGNYEQYF.

CDR3 loop: CASSLFYGGQFF. Written as DNA, the CDR3 is TGTGCCAGCAGCTTGTTTTACGGCGGGCAGTTCTTC. The V call is TRBV5-4, the J call TRBJ2-1; D is unresolved. V was clipped by 1 base and J by 12 bases, with 11 bases between them. Germline lookup yields CDR1 SGHNT and CDR2 YYREEE (reference sequence). The CDR3 has 12 residues.

The CDR3 sequence: CASSPLGGREDTQYF. In nucleotides, the CDR3 is TGTGCCAGCAGCCCTCTCGGAGGGCGAGAAGATACGCAGTATTTT. This chain uses TRBV7-9 with TRBJ2-3, with a possible D match to TRBD2 (6 bases). Trimming took off 5 bases at V and 5 bases at J, with 17 bases between the two ends. The germline gives CDR1 SEHNR, CDR2 FQNEAQ (reference sequence). The CDR3 spans 15 residues.

Only a few counts were recorded for this clone. V usage is TRBV6-5 and J usage is TRBJ2-5; a weak D match, TRBD2 (8 bases). The CDR3 spans 15 residues. Germline V gene data show CDR1 as MNHEY and CDR2 as SVGAGI. Trimming cost V 7 bases and J 5 bases, with 20 bases left between them. The chain's CDR3 is CASIPLGRGRETQYF. The CDR3 DNA follows: TGTGCCAGCATCCCCCTCGGGAGGGGGCGGGAGACCCAGTACTTC.